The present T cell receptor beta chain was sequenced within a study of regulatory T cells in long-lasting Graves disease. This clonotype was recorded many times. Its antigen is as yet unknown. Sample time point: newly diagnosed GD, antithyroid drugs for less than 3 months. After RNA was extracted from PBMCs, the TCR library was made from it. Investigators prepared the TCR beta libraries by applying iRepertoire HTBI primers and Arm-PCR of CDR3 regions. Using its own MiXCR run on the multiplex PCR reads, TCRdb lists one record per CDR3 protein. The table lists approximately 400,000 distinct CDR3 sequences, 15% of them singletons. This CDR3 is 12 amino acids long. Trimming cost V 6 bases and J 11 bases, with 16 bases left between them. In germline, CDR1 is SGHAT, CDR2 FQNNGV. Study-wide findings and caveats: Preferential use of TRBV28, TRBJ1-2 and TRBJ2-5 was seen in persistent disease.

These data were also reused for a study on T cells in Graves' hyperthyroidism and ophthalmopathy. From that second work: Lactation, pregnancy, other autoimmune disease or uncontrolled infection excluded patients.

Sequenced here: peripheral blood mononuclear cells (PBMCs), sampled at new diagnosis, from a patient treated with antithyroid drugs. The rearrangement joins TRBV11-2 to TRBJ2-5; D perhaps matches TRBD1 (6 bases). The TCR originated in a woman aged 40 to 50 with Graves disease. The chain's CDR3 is CASRPPGTSQYF. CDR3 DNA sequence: TGTGCCAGCAGACCCCCCGGGACATCTCAGTACTTC.